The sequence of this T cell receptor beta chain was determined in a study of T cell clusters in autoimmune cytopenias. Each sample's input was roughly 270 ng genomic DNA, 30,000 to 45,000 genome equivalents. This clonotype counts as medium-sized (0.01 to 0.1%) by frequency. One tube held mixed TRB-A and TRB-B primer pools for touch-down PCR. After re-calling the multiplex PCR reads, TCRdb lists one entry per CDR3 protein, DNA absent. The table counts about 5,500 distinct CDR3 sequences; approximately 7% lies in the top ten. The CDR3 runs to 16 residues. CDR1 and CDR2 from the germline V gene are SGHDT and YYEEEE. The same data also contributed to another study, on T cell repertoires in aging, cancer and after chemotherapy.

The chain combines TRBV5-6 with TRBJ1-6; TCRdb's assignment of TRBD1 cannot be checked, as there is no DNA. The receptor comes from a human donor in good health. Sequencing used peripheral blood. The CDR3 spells CASSLGGRGEGSPLHF.